These 13 T cell receptor beta chains came from one sample sequenced in a study of metastatic and nonmetastatic thyroid tumors. Each patient came to thyroid surgery without any prior treatment (of any kind). TCRdb recomputed clones from the PCR reads via MiXCR. The sample gives about 9,400 clones, approximately 32% of which show up once; under 20% is in the top ten. The specimen sequenced was adjacent normal tissue. The source of these receptors is a female donor with papillary thyroid cancer or a benign thyroid nodule (not recorded which). Some clones in this sample may be carry-over from other donors' samples.

In regard to this clone: This may be a read error: a much more frequent sequence differs by one nucleotide. The chain is built from TRBV5-1 and TRBJ2-7; 9 nucleotides agree with TRBD2. CDR3 size: 15 residues. Germline V gene sequence: CDR1 SGHRS, CDR2 YFSETQ. CDR3 in DNA: TGCGCCAGCAGCGCAGCGGGGGGCCTCTTCTACGATCAGTACTTC. Translation gives CASSAAGGLFYDQYF.

This chain connects TRBV4-1 to TRBJ2-1; 11 bases line up with TRBD2. This CDR3 has 15 amino acids. V shed 2 bases and J 7 bases; nucleotides not matched to a gene: 4. The germline V gene encodes CDR1 MGHRA and CDR2 YSYEKL. CDR3 protein: CASSQLAGGQNEQFF. CDR3 DNA sequence: TGCGCCAGCAGCCAACTAGCGGGGGGCCAGAATGAGCAGTTCTTC.

This clone has a handful of counts. The chain couples TRBV5-1 to TRBJ2-7; D remains unclear. Germline V CDR1 and CDR2: SGHRS, YFSETQ. The CDR3 has 13 amino acids. The V gene lost 2 bases and the J gene lost 5 bases, with 11 bases spanning the gap. The CDR3 loop is CASSFADLNEQYF. DNA of the CDR3: TGCGCCAGCAGCTTCGCTGACCTCAACGAGCAGTACTTC.

This clone was detected a few times. The rearrangement joins TRBV20-1 to TRBJ2-3; 8 bases agree with TRBD2. The J segment lost 0 bases and the V segment lost 3 bases, leaving 11 bases of the junction unmatched. There are 17 residues in the CDR3. Per germline, CDR1 DFQATT and CDR2 SNEGSKA (reference sequence). CDR3 sequence reads: CSARGWGSSGSTDTQYF. For the CDR3, the DNA is TGCAGTGCTAGGGGGTGGGGGTCTAGCGGGAGCACAGATACGCAGTATTTT.

By proportion, this clone is medium-sized. The genes are TRBV25-1 and TRBJ1-4; perhaps TRBD1 as D (6 bases). The V gene's germline CDR1 is MGHDK and CDR2 SYGVNS. The CDR3 runs 11 residues. V gave up 7 bases and J gave up 6 bases, with 6 bases separating them. CDR3 DNA: TGTGCCAGCAACAGGGATGAAAAACTGTTTTTT. Protein product: CASNRDEKLFF.

For this clone: Other DNA sequences in this sample translate to the same CDR3. V and J are TRBV5-4 and TRBJ2-2; TRBD2 is a possible D gene (8 bases). Looked up from germline, CDR1 is SGHNT and CDR2 is YYREEE (reference sequence). The V end lost 6 bases, the J end lost 8 bases, and 23 bases lay between the germline ends. The CDR3 covers 16 residues. The DNA for the CDR3 is TGTGCCAGCACACAGGGGAGCGGGAGATTTACGGGGGAGCTGTTTTTT. Its translation: CASTQGSGRFTGELFF. Together with reference TRBV5-4 and TRBJ2-2, the CDR3 gives the full variable domain: ETGVTQSPTHLIKTRGQQVTLRCSSQSGHNTVSWYQQALGQGPQFIFQYYREEENGRGNFPPRFSGLQFPNYSSELNVNALELDDSALYLCASTQGSGRFTGELFFGEGSRLTVL.

Worth noting for this clone: One junction end disagrees with the germline gene, perhaps due to a read error. The chain has TRBV11-3 and TRBJ2-7, with 12 bases fitting TRBD2. The CDR3 runs to 20 residues. Germline loops: CDR1 SGHNT, CDR2 YENEEA. CDR3 protein: CASILVEGLAGGPVPYEQYF. Written as DNA, the CDR3 is TGTGCCAGCATCTTAGTGGAGGGCCTAGCGGGAGGGCCCGTTCCCTACGAGCAGTACTTC.

V gene TRBV3-1 combines with J gene TRBJ2-7, with TRBD2 identical over 10 bases. CDR1 LGHDT and CDR2 YNNKEL come from the germline V gene (reference sequence). The CDR3 consists of 15 residues. The ends lost 0 bases at V and 5 bases at J; junction bases unmatched: 4. CDR3 amino acids: CASSQEGTSVHEQYF. DNA for the CDR3: TGTGCCAGCAGCCAAGAGGGGACTAGCGTTCACGAGCAGTACTTC.

This clone was counted between two and nine times. V is TRBV19 and J is TRBJ2-7, with a weak D call TRBD1 (6 bases). Germline-derived CDR1 and CDR2 are LNHDA and SQIVND (reference sequence). V lost 4 bases, J lost 0 bases, and 10 bases lay in between. This CDR3 contains 14 residues. The CDR3 sequence is CASSRTVSSYEQYF. CDR3 coding DNA: TGTGCCAGTAGTAGGACAGTGAGCTCCTACGAGCAGTACTTC. The full variable domain, completed using reference TRBV19 and TRBJ2-7, is DGGITQSPKYLFRKEGQNVTLSCEQNLNHDAMYWYRQDPGQGLRLIYYSQIVNDFQKGDIAEGYSVSREKKESFPLTVTSAQKNPTAFYLCASSRTVSSYEQYFGPGTRLTVT.

For this clone: One end of the junction fails to match germline, which may point to a read error. The chain is built from TRBV24-1 and TRBJ2-3; 10 bases align to TRBD1. This CDR3 has 16 amino acids. The V gene's germline CDR1 is KGHDR and CDR2 SFDVKD. The DNA of the CDR3 is TGTGCCACCAGTGACCCGAGACAGGGGGCTACAGATACACAGTATTTT. Translation: CATSDPRQGATDTQYF.

The V and J genes are TRBV12-3 or TRBV12-4 and TRBJ1-4; D is uncertain. The CDR3 runs to 13 residues. V lost 7 bases and J 4 bases, leaving 10 bases between the germline ends. CDR3 sequence: CASTGLGNEKLFF. DNA of the CDR3: TGTGCCAGCACGGGGTTGGGTAATGAAAAACTGTTTTTT.

This clone has a count of ten or more. A much larger clone differs by one base, so this may be a read error. The gene calls are TRBV3-1 and TRBJ2-1; no clear D gene. Germline V gene lookup returns CDR1 LGHDT and CDR2 YNNKEL (reference sequence). The CDR3 totals 12 residues. This CDR3 is CASGQPFGEQFF. The CDR3 DNA reads as TGTGCCAGCGGCCAACCCTTTGGTGAGCAGTTCTTC.

This clone was recorded a few times. The chain has TRBV28 and TRBJ1-2, with a possible D match to TRBD1 (6 bases). Germline lookup yields CDR1 MDHEN and CDR2 SYDVKM. The V gene lost 6 bases and the J gene lost 7 bases, with 15 bases spanning the gap. This CDR3 region has 13 residues. This chain's CDR3 is CASSVTGISGYTF. The CDR3 DNA is TGTGCCAGCAGCGTTACAGGGATCTCTGGCTACACCTTC.